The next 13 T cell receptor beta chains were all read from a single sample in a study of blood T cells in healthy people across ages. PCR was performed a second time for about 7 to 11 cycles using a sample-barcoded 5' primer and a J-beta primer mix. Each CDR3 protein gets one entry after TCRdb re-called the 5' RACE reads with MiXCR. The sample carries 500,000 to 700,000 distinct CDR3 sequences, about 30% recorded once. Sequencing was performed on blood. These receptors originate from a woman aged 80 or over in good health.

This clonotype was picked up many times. Written as DNA, the CDR3 is TGTGCCAGCAGTCCCCTTGGGACTAGCGGGGGGTACAATGAGCAGTTCTTC. It translates to CASSPLGTSGGYNEQFF. The chain recombines TRBV27 with TRBJ2-1; 15 bases match TRBD2. J gave up 4 bases and V 5 bases, and 6 bases lay outside the gene matches. From germline, CDR1 is MNHEY and CDR2 SMNVEV (reference sequence). The length of the CDR3 is 17 residues.

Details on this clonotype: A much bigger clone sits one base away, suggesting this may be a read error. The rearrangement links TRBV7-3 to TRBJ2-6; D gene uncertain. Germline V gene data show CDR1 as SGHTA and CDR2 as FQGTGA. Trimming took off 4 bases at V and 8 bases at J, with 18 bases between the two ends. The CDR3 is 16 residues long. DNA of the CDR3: TGTGCCAGCAGCTCCATCCCATCCCCGAGGACCAACGTCCTGACTTTC. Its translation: CASSSIPSPRTNVLTF.

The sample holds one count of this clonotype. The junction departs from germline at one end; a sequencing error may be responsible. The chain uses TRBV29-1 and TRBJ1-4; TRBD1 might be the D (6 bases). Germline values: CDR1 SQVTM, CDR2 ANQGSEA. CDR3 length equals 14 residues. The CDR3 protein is CSVGQRTTNEELFF. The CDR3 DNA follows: TGCAGCGTCGGACAGCGGACAACTAATGAAGAACTGTTTTTT.

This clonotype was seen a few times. Here the CDR3 reads CASSQGAGKLFF. The CDR3 bases are TGTGCCAGCAGCCAAGGGGCGGGAAAACTGTTTTTT. The chain combines TRBV3-1 with TRBJ1-4; D uncertain. The length of the CDR3 is 12 residues. The V end was cut by 1 base, the J end by 10 bases, with 7 bases between. Looked up from germline, CDR1 is LGHDT and CDR2 is YNNKEL (reference sequence).

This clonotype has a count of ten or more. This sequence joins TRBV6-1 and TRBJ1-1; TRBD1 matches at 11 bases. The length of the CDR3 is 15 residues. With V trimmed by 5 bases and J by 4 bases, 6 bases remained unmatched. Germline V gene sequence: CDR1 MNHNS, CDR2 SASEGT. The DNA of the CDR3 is TGTGCCAGCAGTTTCCGGGACAGGGGGACCACTGAAGCTTTCTTT. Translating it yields CASSFRDRGTTEAFF.

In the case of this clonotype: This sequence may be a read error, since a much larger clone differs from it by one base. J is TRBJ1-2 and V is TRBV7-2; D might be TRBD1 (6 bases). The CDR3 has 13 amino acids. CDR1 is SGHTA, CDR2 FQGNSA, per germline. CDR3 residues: CAGSQQGRRGYTF. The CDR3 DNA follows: TGTGCCGGCAGCCAACAGGGAAGGCGTGGCTACACCTTC.

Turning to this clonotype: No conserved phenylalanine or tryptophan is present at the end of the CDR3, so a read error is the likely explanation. The CDR3, as DNA: TGCAGCGTCCATAACTTGGGCACTGAAGCTTTCTTG. Amino acid sequence: CSVHNLGTEAFL. The rearrangement links TRBV29-1 to TRBJ1-1; no firm D call. This CDR3 region has 12 residues. Trimming left V 6 bases short and J 4 bases short, with 12 bases between. Looked up from germline, CDR1 is SQVTM and CDR2 is ANQGSEA.

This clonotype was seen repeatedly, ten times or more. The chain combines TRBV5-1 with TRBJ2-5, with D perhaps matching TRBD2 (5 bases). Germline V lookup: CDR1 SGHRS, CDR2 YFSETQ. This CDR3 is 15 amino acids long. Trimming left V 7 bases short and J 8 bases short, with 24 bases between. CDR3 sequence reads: CASRPGVSPEGTQYF. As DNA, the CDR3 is TGCGCCAGCCGTCCCGGGGTATCTCCCGAAGGCACCCAGTACTTC.

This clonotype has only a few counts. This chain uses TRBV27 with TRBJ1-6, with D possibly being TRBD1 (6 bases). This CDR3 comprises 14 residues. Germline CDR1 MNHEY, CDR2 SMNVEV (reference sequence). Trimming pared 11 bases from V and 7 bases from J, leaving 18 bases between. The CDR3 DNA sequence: TGTGCCTCAAGGCAGGGGCAACCGAATTCACCCCTCCACTTT. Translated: CASRQGQPNSPLHF.

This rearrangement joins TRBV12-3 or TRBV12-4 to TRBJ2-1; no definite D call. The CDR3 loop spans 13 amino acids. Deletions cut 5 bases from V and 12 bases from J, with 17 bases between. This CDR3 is CASSPDRIDVQFF. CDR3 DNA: TGTGCCAGCAGTCCCGACCGGATTGATGTGCAGTTCTTC.

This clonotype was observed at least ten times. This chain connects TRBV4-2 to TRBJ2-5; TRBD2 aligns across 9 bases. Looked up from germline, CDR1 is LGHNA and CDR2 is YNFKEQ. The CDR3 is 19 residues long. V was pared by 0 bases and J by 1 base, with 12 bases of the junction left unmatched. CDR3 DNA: TGTGCCAGCAGCCAAGAAGATGGTTTGACAGCGGGGGGCCAAGAGACCCAGTACTTC. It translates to CASSQEDGLTAGGQETQYF.

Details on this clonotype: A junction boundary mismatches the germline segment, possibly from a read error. This CDR3 is CANSLAYNEQFF. In nucleotides, the CDR3 is TGTGCCAACAGCTTGGCCTACAATGAGCAGTTCTTC. The chain carries TRBV5-6 and TRBJ2-1; D uncertain. The CDR3 is made up of 12 amino acids. CDR1 is SGHDT and CDR2 is YYEEEE in the germline V gene.

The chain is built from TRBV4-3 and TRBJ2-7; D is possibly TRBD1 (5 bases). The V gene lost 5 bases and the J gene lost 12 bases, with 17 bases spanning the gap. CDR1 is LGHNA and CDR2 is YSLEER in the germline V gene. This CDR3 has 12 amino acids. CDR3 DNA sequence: TGCGCCAGCAGCGATGGTGGACATTTGAGGTACTTC. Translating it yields CASSDGGHLRYF.